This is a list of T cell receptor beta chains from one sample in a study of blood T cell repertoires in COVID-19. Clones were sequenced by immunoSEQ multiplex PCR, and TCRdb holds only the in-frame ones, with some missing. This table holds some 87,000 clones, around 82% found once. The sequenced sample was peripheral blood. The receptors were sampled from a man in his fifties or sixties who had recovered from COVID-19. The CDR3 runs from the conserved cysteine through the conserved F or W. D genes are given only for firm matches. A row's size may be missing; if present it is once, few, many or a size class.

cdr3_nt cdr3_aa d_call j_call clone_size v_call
TGTGCCAGCAGTTACTCGACAGAAAATCAGCCCCAGCATTTT CASSYSTENQPQHF NA TRBJ1-5 NA TRBV6-5
TGTGCCAGCAGCCAAACGAACTACGGCTATGGCTACACCTTC CASSQTNYGYGYTF NA TRBJ1-2 NA TRBV14
TGTGCCAGCAGCTTGGATGGGCAGGGTAACGGAAACACCATATATTTT CASSLDGQGNGNTIYF NA TRBJ1-3 NA TRBV5-6
TGTGCCAGCAGTTCCGGGACAGGGGCGGCCCAGCAGTTCTTC CASSSGTGAAQQFF TRBD1 TRBJ2-1 NA TRBV11-1
TGTGCCAGCAGCGTTGGACAGGGCGGCGAGCAGTACTTC CASSVGQGGEQYF TRBD1 TRBJ2-7 NA TRBV9
TGTGCCAGCAGAACACAGGGGGGCTCCTACAATGAGCAGTTCTTC CASRTQGGSYNEQFF TRBD1 TRBJ2-1 NA TRBV28
TGTGCCAGCAGTCCGGCGGGGGGCACTGAAGCTTTCTTT CASSPAGGTEAFF NA TRBJ1-1 NA TRBV9
TGTGCCAGCAGTTACTCTAACACCGGGGAGCTGTTTTTT CASSYSNTGELFF NA TRBJ2-2 NA TRBV11-2
TGTGCCAGCAGTCCGGGGGATACAAGTGAGCAGTTCTTC CASSPGDTSEQFF NA TRBJ2-1 few TRBV12-3/TRBV12-4
TGTGCCAGCAACTCTGGGGGCCCTGTAGGAGCTTTCTTT CASNSGGPVGAFF NA TRBJ1-1 few TRBV27
TGTGCCAGCAGCTTAGTCGGAGCTAACTATGGCTACACCTTC CASSLVGANYGYTF NA TRBJ1-2 few TRBV7-8
TGCAGTGCTAGTAGGACCCTTAGCGGAGAGCAGTTCTTC CSASRTLSGEQFF NA TRBJ2-1 NA TRBV20-1
TGTGCCAGTAGTCTGGTCCGCGGAAATCAGCCCCAGCATTTT CASSLVRGNQPQHF NA TRBJ1-5 NA TRBV19
TGTGCCAGCAGTGGGGGAGGGCACGAGCAGTACTTC CASSGGGHEQYF TRBD2 TRBJ2-7 NA TRBV2
TGTGCCAGTAGTCTTGACAGGGGTTCAGTCTATGGCTACACCTTC CASSLDRGSVYGYTF TRBD1 TRBJ1-2 NA TRBV19
TGTGCCAGCAGCTTATCTCCTAGCACAGATACGCAGTATTTT CASSLSPSTDTQYF NA TRBJ2-3 NA TRBV7-3
TGTGCCAGCTCACCGCGCCAGGCGGGGTTAGGGAATGAGCAGTTCTTC CASSPRQAGLGNEQFF NA TRBJ2-1 NA TRBV18
TGCGCCAGCAGTGGAGTGAACACTGAAGCTTTCTTT CASSGVNTEAFF NA TRBJ1-1 NA TRBV10-1
TGTGCCAGCTCACCAGGCCCTCGGACTTTGAACACTGAAGCTTTCTTT CASSPGPRTLNTEAFF NA TRBJ1-1 NA TRBV18
TGTGCCAGCTCACCCTCGACGGGAGGGTTCACCGGGGAGCTGTTTTTT CASSPSTGGFTGELFF TRBD2 TRBJ2-2 NA TRBV18
TGTGCCAGCTCACCGCCCGCGGGGATGAGCACTGAAGCTTTCTTT CASSPPAGMSTEAFF NA TRBJ1-1 many TRBV18
TGTGCCACAGGACAGGGGGTTAGCCAGCCCCAGCATTTT CATGQGVSQPQHF TRBD1 TRBJ1-5 NA TRBV28
TGTGCCACCAGTGACCGGGGGTCTTTAGGCACAGATACGCAGTATTTT CATSDRGSLGTDTQYF NA TRBJ2-3 NA TRBV24-1
TGTGCCAGCAGCCACTACCTACAGGGGAACTATGGCTACACCTTC CASSHYLQGNYGYTF TRBD1 TRBJ1-2 NA TRBV7-9
TGTGCCAGCTCACCACCGGGACAGGTTGGTCAGCCCCAGCATTTT CASSPPGQVGQPQHF TRBD1 TRBJ1-5 few TRBV18
TGTGCCAGCAGTCCATGGACTAGCGGGAGGGCATACGAGCAGTACTTC CASSPWTSGRAYEQYF TRBD2 TRBJ2-7 few TRBV28
TGCGCCAGCAGCTTGGAGCTAGCGGGAGGGCCCGCCTACGAGCAGTACTTC CASSLELAGGPAYEQYF TRBD2 TRBJ2-7 few TRBV5-1
TGCGCCAGCAGGGGGGCGGGACAGGGTACCGGGATGAATCAGCCCCAGCATTTT CASRGAGQGTGMNQPQHF TRBD1 TRBJ1-5 NA TRBV10-2
TGCGCCAGCAGCCAGTGGCAACGTGAGACCCAGTACTTC CASSQWQRETQYF NA TRBJ2-5 NA TRBV4-1
TGTGCCAGCAGTGAAACAGTGAGCTATGGCTACACCTTC CASSETVSYGYTF NA TRBJ1-2 NA TRBV2
TGTGCCAGCAGCAAAAACGCGGTTCTGATGTACGAGCAGTACTTC CASSKNAVLMYEQYF NA TRBJ2-7 once TRBV9
TGTGCCAGCACCCCTAGGGGGTCCACAGATACGCAGTATTTT CASTPRGSTDTQYF NA TRBJ2-3 NA TRBV7-2
TGCGCCAGCAGCTTGGTGGCAGGGGGCACGGAGACCCAGTACTTC CASSLVAGGTETQYF TRBD1 TRBJ2-5 NA TRBV5-1
TGTGCCAGCAGCTTAGACACAGGGAACTATGGCTACACCTTC CASSLDTGNYGYTF NA TRBJ1-2 NA TRBV7-9
TGTGCCAGCGCCAGCGGGAGCTCCTACGAGCAGTACTTC CASASGSSYEQYF TRBD2 TRBJ2-7 NA TRBV19
TGTGCCAGCTCACTCCAGGCGGGGGGTGAAGCTTTCTTT CASSLQAGGEAFF NA TRBJ1-1 NA TRBV18
TGTGCCAGCAGCCAACAAGGGGGCTACGAGCAGTACTTC CASSQQGGYEQYF NA TRBJ2-7 once TRBV3-1/TRBV3-2
TGTGCCACCAGCAGAGATGTTGGGAGGGGTTACACCGGGGAGCTGTTTTTT CATSRDVGRGYTGELFF TRBD2 TRBJ2-2 NA TRBV15
TGCGCCAGCAGCCAAGATGCCCGGGATAGCAATCAGCCCCAGCATTTT CASSQDARDSNQPQHF NA TRBJ1-5 few TRBV4-3
TGTGCCAGTAGTGCTGGACAGATTACGACCTACGAGCAGTACTTC CASSAGQITTYEQYF NA TRBJ2-7 NA TRBV19
TGTGCCAGCAGCTTATTATCCTCGACTAGCGGGAAGCAGTACTTC CASSLLSSTSGKQYF TRBD2 TRBJ2-7 NA TRBV7-2
TGTGCCATCAGTGGGGGACAGAGCTCCTATAATTCACCCCTCCACTTT CAISGGQSSYNSPLHF TRBD1 TRBJ1-6 NA TRBV10-3
TGTGCCAGTAGTATAAATGCGTATAGCAATCAGCCCCAGCATTTT CASSINAYSNQPQHF NA TRBJ1-5 NA TRBV19